This T cell receptor beta chain originates from a study of cytomegalovirus exposure and HLA in healthy donors. A multiplex PCR was run with 60 Vbeta primers and 13 Jbeta primers. The protocol was immunoSEQ multiplex PCR, while the TCRdb copy is restricted to in-frame clones and leaves out a portion. The sample comprises fewer than 150,000 clones, around 77% of which are singletons, and more than 4.5% rests with the top ten. V shed 4 bases, J shed 8 bases, and the junction held 12 bases outside the gene matches. The CDR3 extends over 15 amino acids. In germline, CDR1 is SGHRS, CDR2 YFSETQ. The sample consisted of PBMCs. This TCR derives from a woman aged 45-60 years in good health and CMV-seronegative. This rearrangement joins TRBV5-1 to TRBJ2-1; 7 positions agree with TRBD2. This CDR3 is CASSREDSRLDEQFF. Here the CDR3 DNA reads TGCGCCAGCAGCCGGGAGGACTCCCGGTTGGATGAGCAGTTCTTC.